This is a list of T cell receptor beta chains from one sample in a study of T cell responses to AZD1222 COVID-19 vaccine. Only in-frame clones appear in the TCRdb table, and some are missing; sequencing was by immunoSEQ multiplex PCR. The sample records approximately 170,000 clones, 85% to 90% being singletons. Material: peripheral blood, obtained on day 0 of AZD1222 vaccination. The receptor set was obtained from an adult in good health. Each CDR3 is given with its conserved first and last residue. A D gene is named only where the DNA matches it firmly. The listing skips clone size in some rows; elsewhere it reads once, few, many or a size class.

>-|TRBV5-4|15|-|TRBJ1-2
TGTGCCAGCAGCAGGAGGGTGACGGAGAACTATGGCTACACCTTC
CASSRRVTENYGYTF
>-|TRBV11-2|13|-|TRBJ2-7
TGTGCCAGCAGCTTGGGGACGAACTACGAGCAGTACTTC
CASSLGTNYEQYF
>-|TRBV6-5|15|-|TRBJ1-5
TGTGCCAGCAGACCCAGGGAAAGTAGCAATCAGCCCCAGCATTTT
CASRPRESSNQPQHF
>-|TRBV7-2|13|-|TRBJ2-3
TGTGCCAGCAGCTTAGGACCAACAGATACGCAGTATTTT
CASSLGPTDTQYF
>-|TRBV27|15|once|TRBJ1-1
TGTGCCAGCAGACCGACGGGGGCAGGGAGCACTGAAGCTTTCTTT
CASRPTGAGSTEAFF
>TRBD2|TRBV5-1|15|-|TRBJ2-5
TGCGCCAGCAGCTACCAAGGACTAGCGGAAGAGACCCAGTACTTC
CASSYQGLAEETQYF
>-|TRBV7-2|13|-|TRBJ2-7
TGTGCCAGCAGCCCCCACACGGGGGCCGAGCAGTACTTC
CASSPHTGAEQYF
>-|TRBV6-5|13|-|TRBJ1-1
TGTGCCAGCAGTTATCAGGTCTCCACTGAAGCTTTCTTT
CASSYQVSTEAFF
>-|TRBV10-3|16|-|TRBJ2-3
TGTGCCATCAGTGAGTCGGTCAGAACTAGCACAGATACGCAGTATTTT
CAISESVRTSTDTQYF
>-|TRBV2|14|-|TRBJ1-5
TGTGCCAGTAAAAGACAGGTCAGCAATCAGCCCCAGCATTTT
CASKRQVSNQPQHF
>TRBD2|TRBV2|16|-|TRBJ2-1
TGTGCCAGCAGTGAAAGTCGGCTAGCGGGGAGGAATGAGCAGTTCTTC
CASSESRLAGRNEQFF
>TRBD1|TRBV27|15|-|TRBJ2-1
TGTGCCAGCAGTCCCTCGGTGACAGGGGCCAATGAGCAGTTCTTC
CASSPSVTGANEQFF
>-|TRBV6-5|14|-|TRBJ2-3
TGTGCCAGCAGCCCCTACCCCCTCACAGATACGCAGTATTTT
CASSPYPLTDTQYF
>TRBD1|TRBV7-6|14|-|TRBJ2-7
TGTGCCAGCAGCCTTTGGGACAGCTCCTCCGAGCAGTACTTC
CASSLWDSSSEQYF
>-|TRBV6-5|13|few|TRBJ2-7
TGTGCCAGCAGCATATCCACAGGCTACGAGCAGTACTTC
CASSISTGYEQYF
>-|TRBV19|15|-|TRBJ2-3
TGTGCCAGTAGTATAGCAGGGGCTGTGGCAGATACGCAGTATTTT
CASSIAGAVADTQYF
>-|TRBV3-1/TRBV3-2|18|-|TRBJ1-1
TGTGCCAGCAGCCAAGTCGTCTATGTGTCGACAACGAACACTGAAGCTTTCTTT
CASSQVVYVSTTNTEAFF
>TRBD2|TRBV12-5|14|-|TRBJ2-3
TGTGCTAGTGGTTCTCTAGCGGGGCGGGATACGCAGTATTTT
CASGSLAGRDTQYF
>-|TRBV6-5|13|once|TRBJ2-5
TGTGCCAGCAGTTACAAGGAGATGGGGACCCAGTACTTC
CASSYKEMGTQYF
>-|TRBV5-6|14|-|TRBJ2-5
TGTGCCAGCAGCTTGTATGGGGGGCTGGAGACCCAGTACTTC
CASSLYGGLETQYF